The 22 T cell receptor beta chains below all came from one sample that was sequenced in a study of regulatory T cells in long-lasting Graves disease. The authors built TCR beta libraries using iRepertoire HTBI primers and Arm-PCR of CDR3 regions. TCRdb ran MiXCR on the multiplex PCR reads and lists one entry per CDR3 protein. The table has 530,000 or so distinct CDR3 sequences, 15% to 20% seen once. Time point described: newly diagnosed GD, antithyroid drugs for less than 3 months. RNA isolated from PBMCs was used to make the TCR library. These data also featured in a second study, about T cells in Graves' hyperthyroidism and ophthalmopathy.

Material: peripheral blood mononuclear cells (PBMCs), obtained at new diagnosis, from a patient treated with antithyroid drugs. The receptors were gathered from a man between 18 and 35 years old with Graves disease.

This clonotype came up many times. The rearrangement links TRBV10-3 to TRBJ2-7; D is perhaps TRBD1 (6 bases). CDR1 and CDR2 (germline): ENHRY, SYGVKD. CDR3 size: 15 residues. Trimming removed 7 bases from V and 2 bases from J, with 18 bases in between. CDR3 loop: CAITVDPQGPYEQYF. CDR3 in DNA: TGTGCCATCACCGTGGACCCTCAGGGGCCCTACGAGCAGTACTTC.

In this sample, this clonotype turned up a few times. The chain has TRBV4-1 and TRBJ2-7, with 12 bases fitting TRBD2. Germline V lookup: CDR1 MGHRA, CDR2 YSYEKL. The CDR3 covers 15 residues. V was pared by 0 bases and J by 5 bases, with 2 bases of the junction left unmatched. CDR3 nucleotides: TGCGCCAGCAGCCAAGATCGGACTAGCGGGAACGAGCAGTACTTC. It translates to CASSQDRTSGNEQYF.

This clonotype was counted between two and nine times. The genes are TRBV5-1 and TRBJ2-7; D is ambiguous. The CDR3 loop spans 14 amino acids. Germline V gene lookup returns CDR1 SGHRS and CDR2 YFSETQ. Trimming pared 1 base from V and 0 bases from J, leaving 8 bases between. CDR3: CASSLKRNSYEQYF. The CDR3, as DNA: TGCGCCAGCAGCTTGAAACGGAACTCCTACGAGCAGTACTTC.

The V gene is TRBV20-1, the J gene TRBJ2-7, with 7 bases fitting TRBD2. The trim removed 3 bases at V and 7 bases at J, leaving 27 bases unmatched. The CDR3 covers 19 residues. Germline CDR1 and CDR2: DFQATT and SNEGSKA (reference sequence). CDR3 loop: CSASPPSGVAGAPGWEQYF. CDR3 DNA sequence: TGCAGTGCTAGTCCCCCCTCGGGTGTTGCGGGAGCGCCGGGTTGGGAGCAGTACTTC.

This clonotype has ten or more counts. The CDR3 spells CASSVLGEAFF. The CDR3 coding sequence is TGTGCCAGCAGTGTTCTGGGGGAAGCTTTCTTT. V is TRBV2 and J is TRBJ1-1; D unresolved. The V and J ends lost 4 bases and 8 bases respectively, with 8 bases between them. This CDR3 spans 11 amino acids. Germline CDR1 SNHLY, CDR2 FYNNEI.

In its sample, this clonotype was seen many times. The chain carries TRBV5-1 and TRBJ2-3; D call uncertain. The CDR3 runs to 12 residues. From germline, CDR1 is SGHRS and CDR2 YFSETQ. V shed 6 bases and J shed 6 bases, with 11 bases lying between them. CDR3 sequence reads: CASKDSGDTQYF. The CDR3 DNA reads as TGCGCCAGCAAGGATTCTGGGGATACGCAGTATTTT.

The table lists this clonotype with many counts. The chain links TRBV18 to TRBJ2-3, with 14 bases aligning to TRBD2. The J segment lost 0 bases and the V segment lost 4 bases, leaving 3 bases of the junction unmatched. This CDR3 spans 17 amino acids. Looked up from germline, CDR1 is KGHSH and CDR2 is LQKENI. CDR3 DNA sequence: TGTGCCAGCTCACTCGGGACTAGCGGGAGTAGCACAGATACGCAGTATTTT. Residues: CASSLGTSGSSTDTQYF. Supplemented by reference TRBV18 and TRBJ2-3, the full variable domain reads NAGVMQNPRHLVRRRGQEARLRCSPMKGHSHVYWYRQLPEEGLKFMVYLQKENIIDESGMPKERFSAEFPKEGPSILRIQQVVRGDSAAYFCASSLGTSGSSTDTQYFGPGTRLTVL.

This chain joins TRBV19 and TRBJ1-5; TRBD1 might be the D (6 bases). Between the trimmed V and J ends, which lost 9 bases and 2 bases, there was a span of 20 bases. This CDR3 comprises 16 residues. Germline-derived CDR1 and CDR2 are LNHDA and SQIVND (reference sequence). In DNA form, the CDR3 reads TGTGCCAGCAGCTTGGGGGCCGATTGGGGCAATCAGCCCCAGCATTTT. Amino acids: CASSLGADWGNQPQHF.

This clonotype occurred many times. The gene calls are TRBV28 and TRBJ2-5, with 12 bases matching TRBD1. The V and J ends lost 2 bases and 4 bases, in that order; junction bases with no gene match: 20. Per the germline V gene, CDR1 is MDHEN and CDR2 is SYDVKM. This CDR3 has 21 residues. CDR3 protein: CASSLLRDRGHGSGRRETQYF. In DNA, the CDR3 is TGTGCCAGCAGTTTACTCCGGGACAGGGGGCATGGTAGCGGGAGAAGAGAGACCCAGTACTTC.

This clonotype was counted a few times. The chain has TRBV29-1 and TRBJ1-1, with D perhaps TRBD1 (5 bases). The V gene lost 7 bases and the J gene lost 3 bases, with 18 bases spanning the gap. This CDR3 is 14 amino acids long. Germline-derived CDR1 and CDR2 are SQVTM and ANQGSEA. The CDR3 DNA reads as TGCAGCGATGGACACCCGACGATGGACACTGAAGCTTTCTTT. Its translation is CSDGHPTMDTEAFF.

With regard to this clonotype: This may be a read error, as it is one base from a much larger clone. J is TRBJ2-5 and V is TRBV10-1; D may be TRBD1 (6 bases). CDR1 and CDR2 (germline): WNHNN, SYGVQD (reference sequence). This CDR3 has 15 amino acids. Here the CDR3 DNA reads TGCGCCAGCAGTGAGTCAGGTGGGGGCGCAGAGTCCCAGTACTTC. This codes for CASSESGGGAESQYF.

This chain connects TRBV27 to TRBJ2-1; D is unclear. The V gene's germline CDR1 is MNHEY and CDR2 SMNVEV (reference sequence). The CDR3 contains 12 residues. Trimming pared 2 bases from V and 6 bases from J, leaving 5 bases between. DNA of the CDR3: TGTGCCAGCAGTTTAACCATCAATGAGCAGTTCTTC. This encodes CASSLTINEQFF.

This clonotype has more than one count but fewer than ten. The chain joins TRBV4-1 to TRBJ2-7, with 11 bases identical to TRBD2. Germline CDR1 reads MGHRA; CDR2 reads YSYEKL. The CDR3 runs 17 residues. V lost 2 bases, J lost 5 bases, and 11 bases stayed unmatched. Written as DNA, the CDR3 is TGCGCCAGCAGCCAACCCTTAGCGGGAGGGCCAAGAAACGAGCAGTACTTC. Its translation is CASSQPLAGGPRNEQYF.

This chain uses TRBV10-3 with TRBJ2-3; 11 nucleotides line up with TRBD2. The CDR3 loop spans 17 amino acids. The V gene end was trimmed by 8 bases and the J gene end by 0 bases; junction bases not matched to a gene: 10. In germline, CDR1 is ENHRY, CDR2 SYGVKD. CDR3 protein: CAIQNRTSGSSTDTQYF. The CDR3 coding sequence is TGTGCCATCCAGAACAGGACTAGCGGGTCTAGCACAGATACGCAGTATTTT.

The chain couples TRBV24-1 to TRBJ2-7; no firm D call. CDR1 and CDR2 (germline): KGHDR, SFDVKD. The CDR3 has 13 amino acids. Trimming cost V 4 bases and J 9 bases, with 15 bases left between them. Written as DNA, the CDR3 is TGTGCCACCAGTGACCCGACGGTACAGTTGCAGTACTTC. This codes for CATSDPTVQLQYF.

As regards this clonotype: A much more abundant neighbour one base away suggests this may be a read error. This chain uses TRBV7-9 with TRBJ2-2; 7 bases align to TRBD1. The CDR3 runs 15 residues. The V gene's germline CDR1 is SEHNR and CDR2 FQNEAQ (reference sequence). J lost 5 bases, V lost 10 bases, and 13 bases had no gene match. The CDR3 reads CAILSRDRRTGELFF. The CDR3 DNA reads TGTGCCATCCTCTCCCGGGACAGACGAACCGGGGAGCTGTTTTTT. Using reference TRBV7-9 and TRBJ2-2 for the parts outside the CDR3, the full variable domain is DTGVSQNPRHKITKRGQNVTFRCDPISEHNRLYWYRQTLGQGPEFLTYFQNEAQLEKSRLLSDRFSAERPKGSFSTLEIQRTEQGDSAMYLCAILSRDRRTGELFFGEGSRLTVL.

In its sample, this clonotype was seen many times. CDR3 in DNA: TGTGCCAGCAGTTCCGGACTAGCGCTAGGCGAGCAGTACTTC. Protein sequence: CASSSGLALGEQYF. The chain employs TRBV6-5 and TRBJ2-7; 9 bases map to TRBD2. Germline CDR1 MNHEY, CDR2 SVGAGI. J lost 6 bases, V lost 4 bases, and 7 bases had no gene match. This CDR3 has 14 amino acids.

With regard to this clonotype: Just one base apart from a much larger clone, this may be a read error. The V gene is TRBV27, the J gene TRBJ2-1; the match to TRBD2 covers 7 bases. Trimming cost V 3 bases and J 4 bases; bases outside gene matches: 9. This CDR3 spans 16 amino acids. CDR1 and CDR2 from the germline V gene are MNHEY and SMNVEV (reference sequence). CDR3 loop: CASSLSNGRTYNEQFF. CDR3 nucleotides: TGTGCCAGCAGTTTGTCTAACGGGAGGACGTACAATGAGCAGTTCTTC.

V gene TRBV30 combines with J gene TRBJ1-4; D may be TRBD1 (6 bases). There are 14 residues in the CDR3. V shed 0 bases and J shed 8 bases, with 13 bases lying between them. The germline V gene has CDR1 GTSNPN and CDR2 SVGIG (reference sequence). The CDR3 here is CAWSVLPGGEKLFF. The DNA of the CDR3 is TGTGCCTGGAGTGTACTCCCCGGGGGCGAAAAACTGTTTTTT. Using reference TRBV30 and TRBJ1-4 for the parts outside the CDR3, the full variable domain is SQTIHQWPATLVQPVGSPLSLECTVEGTSNPNLYWYRQAAGRGLQLLFYSVGIGQISSEVPQNLSASRPQDRQFILSSKKLLLSDSGFYLCAWSVLPGGEKLFFGSGTQLSVL.

This clonotype was seen a few times. This chain uses TRBV5-1 with TRBJ2-1; D remains unclear. This CDR3 is built from 17 residues. V was clipped by 6 bases and J by 6 bases, with 25 bases between them. Germline CDR1 SGHRS, CDR2 YFSETQ. In DNA, the CDR3 is TGCGCCAGCACCACGCCCCGTGGAACCTCCTTGGGCAATGAGCAGTTCTTC. This sequence encodes CASTTPRGTSLGNEQFF. Using reference TRBV5-1 and TRBJ2-1 for the parts outside the CDR3, the full variable domain is KAGVTQTPRYLIKTRGQQVTLSCSPISGHRSVSWYQQTPGQGLQFLFEYFSETQRNKGNFPGRFSGRQFSNSRSEMNVSTLELGDSALYLCASTTPRGTSLGNEQFFGPGTRLTVL.

The chain couples TRBV4-1 to TRBJ1-5; D uncertain. With 0 bases removed from V and 2 bases from J, the gap between germline ends came to 8 bases. Per germline, CDR1 MGHRA and CDR2 YSYEKL. The CDR3 runs to 15 residues. This CDR3 reads CASSQDSWRNQPQHF. The DNA for the CDR3 is TGCGCCAGCAGCCAAGATAGCTGGCGCAATCAGCCCCAGCATTTT.

The chain recombines TRBV11-3 with TRBJ2-2; 9 bases line up with TRBD2. J gave up 0 bases and V 5 bases, and 1 base lay outside the gene matches. Germline CDR1 and CDR2: SGHNT and YENEEA. There are 15 residues in the CDR3. The CDR3 coding sequence is TGTGCCAGCAGCGGCGGGGGGGCGAACACCGGGGAGCTGTTTTTT. Amino acids: CASSGGGANTGELFF.